This entry describes one TCR beta chain. Time point meaning: pre-treatment sample, taken before nivolumab and TIL therapy. V shed 5 bases and J shed 4 bases, with 8 bases lying between them. CDR3 length equals 12 residues. Germline V lookup: CDR1 SNHLY, CDR2 FYNNEI. The sample is drawn from a study of TIL therapy for anti-PD-1-resistant metastatic lung cancer. The libraries were made with immunoSEQ v3. Each library reached some 2 million read pairs, or roughly 4.5-6.5 million at deep level. The table came from immunoSEQ multiplex PCR; TCRdb's copy has only in-frame clones and leaves some out. The sample has around 55,000 clones, about 81% seen once.

The source was blood, collected at baseline. The V gene is TRBV2, the J gene TRBJ1-1; tentatively, D is TRBD1 (5 bases). This receptor was obtained from a person between 25 and 79 years old with non-small cell lung cancer. The CDR3 loop is CASSQGLTEAFF. Here the CDR3 DNA reads TGTGCCAGCAGTCAGGGTCTCACTGAAGCTTTCTTT.